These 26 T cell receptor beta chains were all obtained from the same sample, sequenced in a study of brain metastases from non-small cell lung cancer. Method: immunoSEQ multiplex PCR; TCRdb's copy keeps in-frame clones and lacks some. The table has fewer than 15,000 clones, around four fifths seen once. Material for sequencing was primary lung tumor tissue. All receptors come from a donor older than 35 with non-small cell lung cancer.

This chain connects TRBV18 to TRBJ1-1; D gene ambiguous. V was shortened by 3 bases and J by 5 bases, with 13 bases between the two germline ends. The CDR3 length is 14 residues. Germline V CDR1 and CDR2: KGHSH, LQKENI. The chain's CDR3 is CASSPNTGGTEAFF. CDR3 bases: TGTGCCAGCTCACCGAACACCGGTGGGACTGAAGCTTTCTTT.

CDR3 DNA: TGTGCCAGCAGCCTCGGATATGCGGGGGGCCAAGAGACCCAGTACTTC. It is translated as CASSLGYAGGQETQYF. V gene TRBV14 combines with J gene TRBJ2-5; 8 nucleotides align to TRBD2. The CDR3 covers 16 residues. CDR1 is SGHDN and CDR2 is FVKESK in the germline V gene. V lost 4 bases to trimming and J lost 1 base; unmatched junction nucleotides: 8.

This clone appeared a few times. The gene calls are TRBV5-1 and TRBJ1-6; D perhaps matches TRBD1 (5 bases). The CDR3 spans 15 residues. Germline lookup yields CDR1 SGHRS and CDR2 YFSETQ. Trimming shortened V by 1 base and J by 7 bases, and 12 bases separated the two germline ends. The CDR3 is CASSLNSGGNSPLHF. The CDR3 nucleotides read TGCGCCAGCAGCTTGAACTCCGGGGGGAATTCACCCCTCCACTTT.

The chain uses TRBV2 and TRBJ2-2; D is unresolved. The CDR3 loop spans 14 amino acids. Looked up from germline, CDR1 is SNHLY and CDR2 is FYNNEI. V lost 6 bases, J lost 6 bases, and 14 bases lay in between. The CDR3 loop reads CASREQNVPGELFF. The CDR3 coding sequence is TGTGCCAGCAGGGAACAGAACGTCCCCGGGGAGCTGTTTTTT.

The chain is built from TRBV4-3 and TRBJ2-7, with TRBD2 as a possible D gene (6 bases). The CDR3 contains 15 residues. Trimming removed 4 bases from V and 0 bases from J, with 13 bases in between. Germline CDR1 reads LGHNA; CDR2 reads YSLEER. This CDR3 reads CASSPGTQTSYEQYF. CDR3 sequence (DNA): TGCGCCAGCAGCCCCGGGACTCAAACCTCCTACGAGCAGTACTTC.

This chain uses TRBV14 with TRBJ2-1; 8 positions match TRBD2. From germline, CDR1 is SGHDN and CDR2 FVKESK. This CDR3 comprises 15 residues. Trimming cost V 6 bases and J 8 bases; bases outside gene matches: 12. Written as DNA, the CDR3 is TGTGCCAGCAGTCGTACGGGACTAGTTTTACATGAGCAGTTCTTC. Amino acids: CASSRTGLVLHEQFF. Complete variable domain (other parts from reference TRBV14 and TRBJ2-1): EAGVTQFPSHSVIEKGQTVTLRCDPISGHDNLYWYRRVMGKEIKFLLHFVKESKQDESGMPNNRFLAERTGGTYSTLKVQPAELEDSGVYFCASSRTGLVLHEQFFGPGTRLTVL.

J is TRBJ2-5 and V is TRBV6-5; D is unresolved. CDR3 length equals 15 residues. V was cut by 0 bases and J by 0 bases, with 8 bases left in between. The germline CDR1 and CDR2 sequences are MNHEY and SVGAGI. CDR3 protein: CASSYSLGNQETQYF. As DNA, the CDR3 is TGTGCCAGCAGTTACTCGTTGGGGAACCAAGAGACCCAGTACTTC.

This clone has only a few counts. CDR3 bases: TGTGCCACCAGTGACTATAGCAATCAGCCCCAGCATTTT. Amino acids: CATSDYSNQPQHF. The chain joins TRBV24-1 to TRBJ1-5, with D hard to call. The germline V gene has CDR1 KGHDR and CDR2 SFDVKD. V lost 4 bases and J 0 bases, leaving 3 bases between the germline ends. The CDR3 sequence is 13 residues long.

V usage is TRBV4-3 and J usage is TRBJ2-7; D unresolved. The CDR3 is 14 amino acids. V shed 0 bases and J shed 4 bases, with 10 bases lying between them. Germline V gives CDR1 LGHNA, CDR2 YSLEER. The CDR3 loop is CASSQDMTSYEQYF. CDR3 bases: TGCGCCAGCAGCCAAGATATGACATCTTACGAGCAGTACTTC.

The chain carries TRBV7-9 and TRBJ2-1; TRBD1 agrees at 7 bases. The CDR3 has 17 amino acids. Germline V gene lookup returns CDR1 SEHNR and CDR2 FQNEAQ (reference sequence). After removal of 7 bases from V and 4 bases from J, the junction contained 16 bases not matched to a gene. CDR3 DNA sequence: TGTGCCAGCACCTTGGGGTCCTTTGACAGGGTGTACAATGAGCAGTTCTTC. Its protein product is CASTLGSFDRVYNEQFF.

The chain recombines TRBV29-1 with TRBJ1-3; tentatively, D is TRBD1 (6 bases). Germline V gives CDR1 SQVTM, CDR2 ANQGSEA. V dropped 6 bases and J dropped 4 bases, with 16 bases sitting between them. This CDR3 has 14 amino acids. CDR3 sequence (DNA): TGCAGCGTCGGTACCGGGGGCTGGGGAAACACCATATATTTT. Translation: CSVGTGGWGNTIYF.

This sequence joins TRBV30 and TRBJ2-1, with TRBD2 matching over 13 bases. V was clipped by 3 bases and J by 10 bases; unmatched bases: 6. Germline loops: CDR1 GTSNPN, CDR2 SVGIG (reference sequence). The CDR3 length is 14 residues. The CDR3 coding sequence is TGTGCCTGGAGACTAGCGGGGGGGACCGGGGAGCAGTTCTTC. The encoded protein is CAWRLAGGTGEQFF.

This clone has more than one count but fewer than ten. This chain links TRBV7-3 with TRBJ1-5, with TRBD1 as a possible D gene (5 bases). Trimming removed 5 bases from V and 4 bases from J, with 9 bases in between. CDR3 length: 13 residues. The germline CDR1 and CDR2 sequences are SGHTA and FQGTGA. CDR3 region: CASSQDSNQPQHF. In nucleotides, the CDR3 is TGTGCCAGCAGCCAAGACAGTAATCAGCCCCAGCATTTT.

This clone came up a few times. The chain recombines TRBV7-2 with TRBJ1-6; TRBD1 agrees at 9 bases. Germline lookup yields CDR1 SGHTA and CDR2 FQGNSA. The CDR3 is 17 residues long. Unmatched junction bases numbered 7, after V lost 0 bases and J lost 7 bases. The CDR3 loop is CASSLALRQGENSPLHF. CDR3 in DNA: TGTGCCAGCAGCTTAGCGCTTAGACAGGGGGAAAATTCACCCCTCCACTTT.

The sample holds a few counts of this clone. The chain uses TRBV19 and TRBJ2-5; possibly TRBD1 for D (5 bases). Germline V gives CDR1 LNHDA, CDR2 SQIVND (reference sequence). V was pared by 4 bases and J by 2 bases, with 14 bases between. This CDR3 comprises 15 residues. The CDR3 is CASSNLGQTQETQYF. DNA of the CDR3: TGTGCCAGTAGTAATTTAGGACAAACACAAGAGACCCAGTACTTC.

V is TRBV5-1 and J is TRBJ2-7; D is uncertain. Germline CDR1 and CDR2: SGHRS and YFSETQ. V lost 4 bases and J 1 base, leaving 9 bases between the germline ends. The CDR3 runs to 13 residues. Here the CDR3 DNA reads TGCGCCAGCAGCGTATGGATTTCCTACGAGCAGTACTTC. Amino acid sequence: CASSVWISYEQYF.

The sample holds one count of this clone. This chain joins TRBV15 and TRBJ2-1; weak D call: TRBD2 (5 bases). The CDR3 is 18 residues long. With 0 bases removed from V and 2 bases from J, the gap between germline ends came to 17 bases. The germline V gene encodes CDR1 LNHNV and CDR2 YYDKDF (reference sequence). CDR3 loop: CATSRDRRRQLAYNEQFF. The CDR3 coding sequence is TGTGCCACCAGCAGAGATCGCAGGAGGCAGCTTGCCTACAATGAGCAGTTCTTC.

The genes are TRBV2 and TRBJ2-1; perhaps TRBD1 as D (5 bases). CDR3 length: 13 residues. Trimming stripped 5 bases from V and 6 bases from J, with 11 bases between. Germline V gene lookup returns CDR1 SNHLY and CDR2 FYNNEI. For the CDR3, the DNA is TGTGCCAGCAGTATCGCAGGGATCAATGAGCAGTTCTTC. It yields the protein CASSIAGINEQFF.

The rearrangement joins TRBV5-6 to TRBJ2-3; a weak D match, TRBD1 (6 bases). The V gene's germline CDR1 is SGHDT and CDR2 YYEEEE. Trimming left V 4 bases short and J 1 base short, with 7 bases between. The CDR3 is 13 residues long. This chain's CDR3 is CASSQGRTDTQYF. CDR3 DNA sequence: TGTGCCAGCAGCCAGGGGCGCACAGATACGCAGTATTTT.

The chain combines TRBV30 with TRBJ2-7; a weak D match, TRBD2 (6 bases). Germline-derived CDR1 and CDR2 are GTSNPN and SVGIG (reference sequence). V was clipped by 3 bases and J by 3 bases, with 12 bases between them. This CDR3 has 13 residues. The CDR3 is CAWSLGLSYEQYV. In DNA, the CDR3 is TGTGCCTGGAGCCTAGGACTAAGCTACGAGCAGTACGTC.

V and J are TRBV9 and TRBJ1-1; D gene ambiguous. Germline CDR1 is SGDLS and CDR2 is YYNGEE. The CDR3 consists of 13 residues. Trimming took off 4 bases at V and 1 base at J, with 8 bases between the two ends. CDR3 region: CASSLSRNTEAFF. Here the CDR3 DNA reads TGTGCCAGCAGCTTAAGTAGGAACACTGAAGCTTTCTTT.

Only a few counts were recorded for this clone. The CDR3, as DNA: TGTGCCAGCAGACAGGGCAATAGTGGTGGTTCACCCCTCCACTTT. This gives the protein CASRQGNSGGSPLHF. J is TRBJ1-6 and V is TRBV7-9; possibly TRBD1 for D (6 bases). Per the germline V gene, CDR1 is SEHNR and CDR2 is FQNEAQ (reference sequence). V was clipped by 6 bases and J by 9 bases, with 18 bases between them. This CDR3 comprises 15 residues.

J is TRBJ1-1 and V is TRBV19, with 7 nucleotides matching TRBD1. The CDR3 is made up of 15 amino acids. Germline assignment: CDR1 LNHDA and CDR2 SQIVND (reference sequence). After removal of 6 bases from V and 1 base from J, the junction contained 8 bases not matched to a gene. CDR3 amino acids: CASSPTGVRNTEAFF. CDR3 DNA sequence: TGTGCCAGTAGCCCTACAGGGGTACGGAACACTGAAGCTTTCTTT.

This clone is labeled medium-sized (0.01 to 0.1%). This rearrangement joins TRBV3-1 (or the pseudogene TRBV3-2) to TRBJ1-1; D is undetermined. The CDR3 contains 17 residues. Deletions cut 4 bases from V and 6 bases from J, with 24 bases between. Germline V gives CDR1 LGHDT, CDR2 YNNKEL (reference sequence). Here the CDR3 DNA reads TGTGCCAGCAGCCGAAGAGGGCCAAGTAGGGTGAGCGCTGAAGCTTTCTTT. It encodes CASSRRGPSRVSAEAFF.

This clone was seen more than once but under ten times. CDR3 DNA sequence: TGTGCCAGCAGCTCAGGAAAAACAGGGGGCTCTAACTATGGCTACACCTTC. This encodes CASSSGKTGGSNYGYTF. The chain uses TRBV7-9 and TRBJ1-2; 9 positions match TRBD1. V trimming: 4 bases; J trimming: 0 bases; junction bases outside the gene matches: 9. Germline V gene sequence: CDR1 SEHNR, CDR2 FQNEAQ (reference sequence). This CDR3 has 17 residues.

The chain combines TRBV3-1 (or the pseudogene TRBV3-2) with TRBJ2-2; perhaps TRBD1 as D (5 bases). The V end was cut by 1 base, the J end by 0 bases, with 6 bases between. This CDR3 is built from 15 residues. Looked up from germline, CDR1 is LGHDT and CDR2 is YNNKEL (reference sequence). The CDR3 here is CASSQGTPNTGELFF. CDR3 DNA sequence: TGTGCCAGCAGCCAAGGGACACCGAACACCGGGGAGCTGTTTTTT.